This T cell receptor beta chain stems from a study of cytomegalovirus exposure and HLA in healthy donors. Study-level background: The approximately 100 million unique TCR beta sequences, from roughly 170 million T cells, were found by an earlier analysis.

Study results and limitations: Common viral pathogens (according to a later analysis) appeared linked to several of the most significant clusters. Later analysis identified a missense DCLRE1C variant that was linked to TCR beta V- and J-gene trimming. Earlier findings revealed that most TCR beta V segments proved productive either about 90% or about 30% of the time.

With regard to this clone: Its target is not known.

The PCR contained 60 Vbeta and 13 Jbeta primers. Assay: immunoSEQ multiplex PCR; the TCRdb copy retains only in-frame clones and omits some. Its table records 170,000 or so clones. V was pared by 2 bases and J by 0 bases, with 10 bases between. CDR1 and CDR2 from the germline V gene are MNHNS and SASEGT. The CDR3 covers 16 residues. Sequencing input: PBMCs. V usage is TRBV6-1 and J usage is TRBJ2-2; a possible D gene is TRBD1 (6 bases). The receptor's source is a young man in good health and CMV-seronegative. CDR3 bases: TGTGCCAGCAGTGAACGGTACAGGGCGAACACCGGGGAGCTGTTTTTT. This encodes CASSERYRANTGELFF.